These 5 T cell receptor beta chains were all obtained from the same sample, sequenced in a study of cytomegalovirus exposure and HLA in healthy donors. 13 Jbeta primers and 60 Vbeta primers were used for the PCR. Measured with immunoSEQ multiplex PCR; TCRdb has only the in-frame clones, and not every one. The sample lists over 100,000 clones, roughly three quarters occurring once. Sequencing used PBMCs. All receptors derive from a woman between 40 and 50 years old in good health and CMV-seronegative.

This clone was detected only once. The chain has TRBV5-4 and TRBJ2-1, with TRBD1 matching over 9 bases. This CDR3 contains 15 residues. CDR1 and CDR2 (germline): SGHNT, YYREEE (reference sequence). Unmatched junction bases numbered 7, after V lost 2 bases and J lost 7 bases. In nucleotides, the CDR3 is TGTGCCAGCAGCTTACTTAACAGGGGGCAGAATGAGCAGTTCTTC. It specifies CASSLLNRGQNEQFF.

The rearrangement joins TRBV5-5 to TRBJ1-5; 7 positions match TRBD1. In germline, CDR1 is SGHKS, CDR2 YYEKEE (reference sequence). The CDR3 loop spans 17 amino acids. Unmatched junction bases numbered 8, after V lost 2 bases and J lost 0 bases. The CDR3 loop is CASSLSGQRNSNQPQHF. The CDR3 DNA reads TGTGCCAGCAGCTTATCGGGACAGAGGAATAGCAATCAGCCCCAGCATTTT.

The V gene is TRBV29-1, the J gene TRBJ2-2, with 12 bases lining up with TRBD1. V was pared by 5 bases and J by 5 bases, with 6 bases of the junction left unmatched. Germline loops: CDR1 SQVTM, CDR2 ANQGSEA. The CDR3 covers 15 residues. The CDR3 is CSVTGTGGRTGELFF. The DNA for the CDR3 is TGCAGCGTTACCGGGACAGGGGGCAGGACCGGGGAGCTGTTTTTT.

The chain has TRBV19 and TRBJ2-6, with no clear D. The CDR3 length is 14 residues. Germline-derived CDR1 and CDR2 are LNHDA and SQIVND (reference sequence). V gave up 5 bases and J gave up 2 bases, with 7 bases separating them. The DNA of the CDR3 is TGTGCCAGTAGTCTTTTAACTGGGGCCAACGTCCTGACTTTC. As protein: CASSLLTGANVLTF.

The V call is TRBV15, the J call TRBJ1-2, with D possibly being TRBD1 (5 bases). Germline lookup yields CDR1 LNHNV and CDR2 YYDKDF (reference sequence). This CDR3 comprises 14 residues. Trimming shortened V by 0 bases and J by 5 bases, and 10 bases separated the two germline ends. CDR3 bases: TGTGCCACCAGCAGAGACAGGGTAGGATATGGCTACACCTTC. Translating gives CATSRDRVGYGYTF. The full variable domain, its missing parts supplied by reference TRBV15 and TRBJ1-2, is DAMVIQNPRYQVTQFGKPVTLSCSQTLNHNVMYWYQQKSSQAPKLLFHYYDKDFNNEADTPDNFQSRRPNTSFCFLDIRSPGLGDTAMYLCATSRDRVGYGYTFGSGTRLTVV.